Listed here is a single T cell receptor beta chain. Described time point: patch test 2, 6 weeks after DPC sensitization. The treatment is: therapeutic diphenylcyclopropenone sensitization with weekly scalp DPC. TCRdb fed the RACE reads into MiXCR, producing one record per CDR3 protein. The repertoire holds 350,000 to 400,000 distinct CDR3 sequences, roughly 6% seen once, with about 5.4% in the top ten. These data come from a study of human T cells and chemical hapten exposure. In germline, CDR1 is LGHDT, CDR2 YNNKEL (reference sequence). The CDR3 covers 15 residues. V lost 2 bases and J 0 bases, leaving 9 bases between the germline ends.

This clonotype was obtained from a woman aged 18-29 years with alopecia areata. Some clones in this sample may be carry-over from other donors' samples. Source: whole blood, taken in connection with sensitization to the hapten diphenylcyclopropenone (DPC). The rearrangement links TRBV3-1 to TRBJ2-3; D ambiguous. The CDR3 loop reads CASSQPTASTDTQYF. The CDR3, as DNA: TGTGCCAGCAGCCAACCAACAGCTAGCACAGATACGCAGTATTTT.